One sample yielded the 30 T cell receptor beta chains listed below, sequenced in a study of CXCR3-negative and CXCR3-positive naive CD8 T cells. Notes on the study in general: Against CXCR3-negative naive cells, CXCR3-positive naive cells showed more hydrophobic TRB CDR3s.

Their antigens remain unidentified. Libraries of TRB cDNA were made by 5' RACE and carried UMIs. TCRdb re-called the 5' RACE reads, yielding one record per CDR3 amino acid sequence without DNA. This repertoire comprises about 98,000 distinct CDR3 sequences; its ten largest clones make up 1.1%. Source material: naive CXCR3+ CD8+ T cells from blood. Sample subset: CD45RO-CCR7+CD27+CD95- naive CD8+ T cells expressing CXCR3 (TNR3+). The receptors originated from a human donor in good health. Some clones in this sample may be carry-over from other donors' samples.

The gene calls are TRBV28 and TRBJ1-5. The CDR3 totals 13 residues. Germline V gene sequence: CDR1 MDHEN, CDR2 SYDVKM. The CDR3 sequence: CASSFLSRQPQHF. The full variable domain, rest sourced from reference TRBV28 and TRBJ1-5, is DVKVTQSSRYLVKRTGEKVFLECVQDMDHENMFWYRQDPGLGLRLIYFSYDVKMKEKGDIPEGYSVSREKKERFSLILESASTNQTSMYLCASSFLSRQPQHFGDGTRLSIL.

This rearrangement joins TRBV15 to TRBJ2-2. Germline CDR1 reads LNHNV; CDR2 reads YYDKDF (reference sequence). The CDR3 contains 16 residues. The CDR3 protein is CATSRDLLSDTGELFF.

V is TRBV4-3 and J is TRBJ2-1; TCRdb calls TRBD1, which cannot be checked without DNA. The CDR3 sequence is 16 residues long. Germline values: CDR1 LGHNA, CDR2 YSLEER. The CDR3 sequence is CASRAVGQGLRNEQFF.

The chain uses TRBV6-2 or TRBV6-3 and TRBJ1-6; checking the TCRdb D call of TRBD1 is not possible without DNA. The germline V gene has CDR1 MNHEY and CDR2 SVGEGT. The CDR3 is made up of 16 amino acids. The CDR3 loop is CASTTPNRDTNSPLHF.

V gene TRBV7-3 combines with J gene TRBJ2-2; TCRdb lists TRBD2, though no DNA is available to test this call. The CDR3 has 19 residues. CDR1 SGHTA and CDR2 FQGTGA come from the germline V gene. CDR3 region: CASSLGTSGGSANTGELFF.

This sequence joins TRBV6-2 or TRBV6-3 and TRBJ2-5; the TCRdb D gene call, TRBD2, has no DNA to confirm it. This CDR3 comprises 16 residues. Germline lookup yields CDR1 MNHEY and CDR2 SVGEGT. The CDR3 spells CASRLLGEFVQETQYF.

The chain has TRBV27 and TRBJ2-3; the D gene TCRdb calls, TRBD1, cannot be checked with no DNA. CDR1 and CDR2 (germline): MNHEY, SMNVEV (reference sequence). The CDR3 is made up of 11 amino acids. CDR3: CASSPGDTQYF.

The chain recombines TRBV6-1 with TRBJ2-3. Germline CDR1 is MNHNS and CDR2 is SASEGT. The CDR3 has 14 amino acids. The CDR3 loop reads CASSEVWGTDTQYF.

CDR3 in amino acids: CSADGLAGSSYEQYF. This chain joins TRBV29-1 and TRBJ2-7; TCRdb lists TRBD2, though no DNA is available to test this call. The germline gives CDR1 SQVTM, CDR2 ANQGSEA. This CDR3 has 15 amino acids.

This chain's CDR3 is CASSFGRTFYERYF. The chain employs TRBV12-3 or TRBV12-4 and TRBJ2-7; with no DNA, the TCRdb D assignment of TRBD2 cannot be verified. The CDR3 has 14 residues.

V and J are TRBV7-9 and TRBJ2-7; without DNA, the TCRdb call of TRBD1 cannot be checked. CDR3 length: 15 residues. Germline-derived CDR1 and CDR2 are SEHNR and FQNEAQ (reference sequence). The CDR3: CASSYRATSLDEQYF.

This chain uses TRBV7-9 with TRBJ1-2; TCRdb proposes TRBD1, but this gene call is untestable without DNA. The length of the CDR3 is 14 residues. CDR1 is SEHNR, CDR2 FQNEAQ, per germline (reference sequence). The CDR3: CASSPAGDNYGYTF. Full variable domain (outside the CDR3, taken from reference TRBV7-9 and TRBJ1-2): DTGVSQNPRHKITKRGQNVTFRCDPISEHNRLYWYRQTLGQGPEFLTYFQNEAQLEKSRLLSDRFSAERPKGSFSTLEIQRTEQGDSAMYLCASSPAGDNYGYTFGSGTRLTVV.

CDR3 loop: CASRIFNTEAFF. V is TRBV28 and J is TRBJ1-1. Germline values: CDR1 MDHEN, CDR2 SYDVKM. CDR3 length equals 12 residues.

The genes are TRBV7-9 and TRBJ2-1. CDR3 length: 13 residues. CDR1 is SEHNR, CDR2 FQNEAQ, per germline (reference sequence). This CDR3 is CASSFISSNEQFF.

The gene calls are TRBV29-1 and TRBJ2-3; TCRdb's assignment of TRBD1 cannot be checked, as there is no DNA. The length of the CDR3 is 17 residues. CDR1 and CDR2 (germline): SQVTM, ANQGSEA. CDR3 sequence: CSVEGGAGQGGTDTQYF.

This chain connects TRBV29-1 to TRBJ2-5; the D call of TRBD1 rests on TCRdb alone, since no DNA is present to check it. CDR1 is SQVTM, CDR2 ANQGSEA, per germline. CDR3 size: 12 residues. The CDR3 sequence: CSGLGGQETQYF.

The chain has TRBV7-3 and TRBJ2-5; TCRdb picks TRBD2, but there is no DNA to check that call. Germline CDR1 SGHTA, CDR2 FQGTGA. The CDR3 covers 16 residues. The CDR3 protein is CASSTGTSGYQGTQYF.

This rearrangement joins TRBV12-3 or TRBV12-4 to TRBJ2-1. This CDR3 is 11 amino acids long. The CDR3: CASSPVGEQFF.

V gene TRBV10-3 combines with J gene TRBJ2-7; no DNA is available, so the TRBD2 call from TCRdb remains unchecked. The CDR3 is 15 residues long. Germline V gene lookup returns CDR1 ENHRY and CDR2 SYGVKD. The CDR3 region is CAISETQAEAGEQYF.

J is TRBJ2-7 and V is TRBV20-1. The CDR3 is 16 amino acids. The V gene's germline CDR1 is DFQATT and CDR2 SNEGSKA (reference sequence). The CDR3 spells CSARAPTESYSYEQYF.

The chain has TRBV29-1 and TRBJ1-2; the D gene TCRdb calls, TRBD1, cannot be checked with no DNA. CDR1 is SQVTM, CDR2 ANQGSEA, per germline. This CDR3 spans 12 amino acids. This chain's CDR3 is CSVAPQDHGYTF.

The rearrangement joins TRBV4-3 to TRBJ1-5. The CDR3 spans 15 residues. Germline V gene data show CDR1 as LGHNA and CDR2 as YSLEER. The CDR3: CASSQDRFSNQPQHF.

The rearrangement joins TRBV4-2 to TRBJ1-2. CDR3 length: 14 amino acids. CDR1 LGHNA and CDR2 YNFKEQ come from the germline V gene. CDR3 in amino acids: CASSQEGKYYGYTF.

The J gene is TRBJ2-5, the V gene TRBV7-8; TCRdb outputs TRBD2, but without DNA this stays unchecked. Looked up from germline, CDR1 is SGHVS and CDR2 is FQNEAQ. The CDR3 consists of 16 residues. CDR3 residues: CASSSPRGVGGETQYF.

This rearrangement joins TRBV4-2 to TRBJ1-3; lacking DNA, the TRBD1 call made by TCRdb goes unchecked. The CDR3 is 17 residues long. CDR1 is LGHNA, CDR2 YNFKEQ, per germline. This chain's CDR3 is CVSSQDDAPGSGNTIYF.

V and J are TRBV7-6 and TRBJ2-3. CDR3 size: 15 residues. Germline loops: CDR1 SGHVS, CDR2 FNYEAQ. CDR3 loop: CASSLGRGGTDTQYF.

CDR3 in amino acids: CAAIKRGAYGYTF. The gene calls are TRBV14 and TRBJ1-2; without DNA, the TCRdb call of TRBD1 cannot be checked. CDR1 and CDR2 from the germline V gene are SGHDN and FVKESK. The CDR3 extends over 13 amino acids.

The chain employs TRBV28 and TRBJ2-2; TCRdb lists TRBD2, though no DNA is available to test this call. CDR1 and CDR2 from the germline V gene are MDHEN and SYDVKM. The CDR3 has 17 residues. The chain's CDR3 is CASSSPPDEINTGELFF.

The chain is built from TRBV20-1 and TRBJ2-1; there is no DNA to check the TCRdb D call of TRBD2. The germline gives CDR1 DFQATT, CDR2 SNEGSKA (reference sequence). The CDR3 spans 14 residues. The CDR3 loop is CSARDSGGYNEQFF.

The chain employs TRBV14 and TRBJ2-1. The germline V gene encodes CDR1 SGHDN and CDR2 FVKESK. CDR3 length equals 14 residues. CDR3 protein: CASSQVYSYNEQFF.